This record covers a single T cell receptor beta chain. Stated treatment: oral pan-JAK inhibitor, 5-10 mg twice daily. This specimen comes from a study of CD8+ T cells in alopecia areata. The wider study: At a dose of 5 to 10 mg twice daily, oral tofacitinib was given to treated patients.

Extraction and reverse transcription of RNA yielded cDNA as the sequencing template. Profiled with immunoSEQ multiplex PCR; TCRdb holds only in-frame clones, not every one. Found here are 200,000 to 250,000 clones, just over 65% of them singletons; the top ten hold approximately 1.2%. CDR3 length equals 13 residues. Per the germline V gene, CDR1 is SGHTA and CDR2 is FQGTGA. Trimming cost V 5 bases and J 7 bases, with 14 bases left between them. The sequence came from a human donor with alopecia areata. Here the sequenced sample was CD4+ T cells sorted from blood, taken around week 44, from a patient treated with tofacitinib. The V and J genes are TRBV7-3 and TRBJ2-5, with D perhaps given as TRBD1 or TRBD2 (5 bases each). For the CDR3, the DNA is TGTGCCAGCAGCCCCGACATGAGGGGGACCCAGTACTTC. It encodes CASSPDMRGTQYF. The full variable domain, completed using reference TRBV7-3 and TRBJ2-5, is GAGVSQTPSNKVTEKGKYVELRCDPISGHTALYWYRQSLGQGPEFLIYFQGTGAADDSGLPNDRFFAVRPEGSVSTLKIQRTERGDSAVYLCASSPDMRGTQYFGPGTRLLVL.